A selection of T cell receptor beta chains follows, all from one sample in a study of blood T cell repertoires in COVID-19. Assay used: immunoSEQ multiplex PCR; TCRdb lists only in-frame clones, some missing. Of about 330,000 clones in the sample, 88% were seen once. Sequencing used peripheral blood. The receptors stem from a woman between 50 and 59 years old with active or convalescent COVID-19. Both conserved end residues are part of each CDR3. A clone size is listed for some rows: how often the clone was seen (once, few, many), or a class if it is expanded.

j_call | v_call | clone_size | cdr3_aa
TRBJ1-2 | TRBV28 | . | CASSLPFYGYTF
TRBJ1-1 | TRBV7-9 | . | CASSLYRVVNTEAFF
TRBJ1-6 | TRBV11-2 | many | CASSPSDSPNSPLHF
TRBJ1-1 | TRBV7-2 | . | CASSPQGGNTEAFF
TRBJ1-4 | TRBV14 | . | CASSAGTGLGGEKLFF
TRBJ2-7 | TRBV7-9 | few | CASSTPSDGVFYGEQYF
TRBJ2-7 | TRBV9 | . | CASSGGSRYEQYF
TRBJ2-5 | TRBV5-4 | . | CASSRPGGETQYF
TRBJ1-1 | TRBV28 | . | CASSLLRGRNTEAFF
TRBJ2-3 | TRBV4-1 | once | CASRPDSGSSGDTQYF
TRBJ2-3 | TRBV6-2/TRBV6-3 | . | CASSPTSFTDTQYF
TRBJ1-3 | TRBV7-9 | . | CASSSFGNTIYF
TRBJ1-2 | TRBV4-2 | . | CASSQDLSRRQGANYGYTF
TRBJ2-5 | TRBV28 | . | CASRPGFFPETQYF
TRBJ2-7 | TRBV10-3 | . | CAISESRQGYEQYF
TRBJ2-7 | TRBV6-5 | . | CASILQGGGEQYF
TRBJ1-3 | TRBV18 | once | CASSPQAGMTNTIYF
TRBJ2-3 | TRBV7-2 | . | CASIRLGGTDTQYF
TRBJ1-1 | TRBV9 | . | CASSFHDSLNTEAFF
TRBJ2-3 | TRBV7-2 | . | CASSFNPGDTQYF
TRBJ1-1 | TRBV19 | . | CASSMGGKTEAFF
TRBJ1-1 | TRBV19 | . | CASSPLSSGETEAFF
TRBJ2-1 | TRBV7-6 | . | CASRGGTGFNNEQFF
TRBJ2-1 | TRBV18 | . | CASSPPLAGGHPNEQFF
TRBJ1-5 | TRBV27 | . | CASSFDRTYQPQHF
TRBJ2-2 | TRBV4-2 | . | CASSQDRVRTSGGIVGELFF
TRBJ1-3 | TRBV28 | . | CATTQPGNTIYF
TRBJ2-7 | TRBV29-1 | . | CSVEDHGSWGDEQYF
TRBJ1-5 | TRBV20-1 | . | CSASTGVGNQPQHF
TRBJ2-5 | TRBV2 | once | CASTLTGTPGETQYF